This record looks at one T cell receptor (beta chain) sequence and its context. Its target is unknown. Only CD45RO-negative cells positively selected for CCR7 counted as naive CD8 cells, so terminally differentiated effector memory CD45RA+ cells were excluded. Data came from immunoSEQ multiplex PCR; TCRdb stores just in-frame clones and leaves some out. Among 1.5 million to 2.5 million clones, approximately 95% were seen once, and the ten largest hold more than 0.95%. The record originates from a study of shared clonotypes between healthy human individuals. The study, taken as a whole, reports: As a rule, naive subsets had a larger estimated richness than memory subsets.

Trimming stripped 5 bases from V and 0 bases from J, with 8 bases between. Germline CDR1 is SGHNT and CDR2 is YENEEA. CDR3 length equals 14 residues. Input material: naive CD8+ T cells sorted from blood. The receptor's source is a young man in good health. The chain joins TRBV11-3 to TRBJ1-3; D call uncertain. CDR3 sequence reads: CASSDPLSGNTIYF. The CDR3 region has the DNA TGTGCCAGCAGCGACCCACTCTCTGGAAACACCATATATTTT.